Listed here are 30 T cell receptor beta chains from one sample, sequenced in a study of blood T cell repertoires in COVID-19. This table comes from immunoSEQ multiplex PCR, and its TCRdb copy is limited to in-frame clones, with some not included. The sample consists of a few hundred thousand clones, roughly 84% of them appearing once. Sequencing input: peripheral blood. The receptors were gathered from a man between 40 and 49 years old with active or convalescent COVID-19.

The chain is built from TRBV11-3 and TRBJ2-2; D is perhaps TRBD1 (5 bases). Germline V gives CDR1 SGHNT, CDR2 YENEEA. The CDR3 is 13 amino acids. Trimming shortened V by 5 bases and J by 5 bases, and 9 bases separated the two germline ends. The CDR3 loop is CASSPQGTGELFF. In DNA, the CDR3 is TGTGCCAGCAGCCCCCAGGGTACCGGGGAGCTGTTTTTT.

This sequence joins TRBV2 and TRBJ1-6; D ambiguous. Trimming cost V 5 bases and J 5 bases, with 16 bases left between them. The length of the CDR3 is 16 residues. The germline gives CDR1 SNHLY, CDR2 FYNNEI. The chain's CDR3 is CASSSERARNNSPLHF. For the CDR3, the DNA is TGTGCCAGCAGTTCTGAACGAGCACGCAATAATTCACCCCTCCACTTT. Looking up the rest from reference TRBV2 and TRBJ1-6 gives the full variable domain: EPEVTQTPSHQVTQMGQEVILRCVPISNHLYFYWYRQILGQKVEFLVSFYNNEISEKSEIFDDQFSVERPDGSNFTLKIRSTKLEDSAMYFCASSSERARNNSPLHFGNGTRLTVT.

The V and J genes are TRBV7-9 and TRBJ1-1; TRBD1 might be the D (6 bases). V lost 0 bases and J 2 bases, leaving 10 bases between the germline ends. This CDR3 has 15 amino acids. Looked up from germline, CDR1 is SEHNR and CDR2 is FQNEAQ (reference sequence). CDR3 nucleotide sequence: TGTGCCAGCAGCTTAGCAGACAGGCTAAACACTGAAGCTTTCTTT. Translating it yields CASSLADRLNTEAFF.

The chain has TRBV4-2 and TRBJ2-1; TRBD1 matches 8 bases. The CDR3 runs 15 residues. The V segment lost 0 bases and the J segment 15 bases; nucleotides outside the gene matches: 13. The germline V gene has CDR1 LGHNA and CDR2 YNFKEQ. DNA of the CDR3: TGTGCCAGCAGCCAAGATAGCCAGGGGGCGCAGGTTCTGTTCTTC. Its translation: CASSQDSQGAQVLFF.

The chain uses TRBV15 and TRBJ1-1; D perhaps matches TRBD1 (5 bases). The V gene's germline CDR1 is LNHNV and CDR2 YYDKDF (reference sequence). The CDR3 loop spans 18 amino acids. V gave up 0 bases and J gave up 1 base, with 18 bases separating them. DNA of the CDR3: TGTGCCACCAGCAGAGATCCTTATTTTGGGGCGGAGAACACTGAAGCTTTCTTT. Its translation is CATSRDPYFGAENTEAFF. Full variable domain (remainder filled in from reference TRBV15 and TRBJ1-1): DAMVIQNPRYQVTQFGKPVTLSCSQTLNHNVMYWYQQKSSQAPKLLFHYYDKDFNNEADTPDNFQSRRPNTSFCFLDIRSPGLGDTAMYLCATSRDPYFGAENTEAFFGQGTRLTVV.

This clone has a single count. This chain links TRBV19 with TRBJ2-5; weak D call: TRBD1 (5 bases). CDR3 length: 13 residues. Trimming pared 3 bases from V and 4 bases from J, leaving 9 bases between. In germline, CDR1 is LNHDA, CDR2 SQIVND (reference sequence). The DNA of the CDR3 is TGTGCCAGTAGTATGTTAGACAGAGAGACCCAGTACTTC. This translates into CASSMLDRETQYF.

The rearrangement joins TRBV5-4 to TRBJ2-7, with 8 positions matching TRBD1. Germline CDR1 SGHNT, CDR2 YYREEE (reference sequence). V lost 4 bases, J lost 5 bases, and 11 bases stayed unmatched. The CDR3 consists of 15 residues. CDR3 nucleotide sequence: TGTGCCAGCAGCACCCGGACAGGGCGTTCTGACGAGCAGTACTTC. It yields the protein CASSTRTGRSDEQYF.

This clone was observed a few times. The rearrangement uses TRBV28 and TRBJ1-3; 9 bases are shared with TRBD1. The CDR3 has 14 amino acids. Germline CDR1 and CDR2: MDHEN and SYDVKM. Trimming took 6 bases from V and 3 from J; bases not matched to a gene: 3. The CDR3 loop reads CASSGTGYGNTIYF. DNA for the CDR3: TGTGCCAGCAGCGGGACAGGGTATGGAAACACCATATATTTT.

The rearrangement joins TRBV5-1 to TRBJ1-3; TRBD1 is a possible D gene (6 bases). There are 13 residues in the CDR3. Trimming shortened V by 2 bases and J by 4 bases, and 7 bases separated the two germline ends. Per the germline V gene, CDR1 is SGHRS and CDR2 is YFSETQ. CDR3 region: CASSFGQGNTIYF. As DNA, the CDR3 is TGCGCCAGCAGCTTCGGACAGGGAAACACCATATATTTT.

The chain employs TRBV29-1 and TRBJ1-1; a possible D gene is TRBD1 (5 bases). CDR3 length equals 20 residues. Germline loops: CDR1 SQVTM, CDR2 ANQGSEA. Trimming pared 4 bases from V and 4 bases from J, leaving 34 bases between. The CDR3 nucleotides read TGCAGCGTTGCCCGAAGTTCCCGGATGGGGGGAAAAGAGTTCGGCACTGAAGCTTTCTTT. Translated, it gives CSVARSSRMGGKEFGTEAFF.

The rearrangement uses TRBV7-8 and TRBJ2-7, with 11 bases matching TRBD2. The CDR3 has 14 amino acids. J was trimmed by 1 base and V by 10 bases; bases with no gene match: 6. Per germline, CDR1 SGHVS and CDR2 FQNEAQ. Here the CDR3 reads CATLLAGASYEQYF. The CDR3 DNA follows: TGTGCCACCTTACTAGCGGGAGCGTCCTACGAGCAGTACTTC.

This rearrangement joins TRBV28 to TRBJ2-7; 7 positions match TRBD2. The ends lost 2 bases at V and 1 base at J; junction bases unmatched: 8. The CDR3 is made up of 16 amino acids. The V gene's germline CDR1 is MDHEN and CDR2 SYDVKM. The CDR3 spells CASSLSRGGSSYEQYF. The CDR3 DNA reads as TGTGCCAGCAGTTTAAGCCGCGGGGGATCGTCCTACGAGCAGTACTTC.

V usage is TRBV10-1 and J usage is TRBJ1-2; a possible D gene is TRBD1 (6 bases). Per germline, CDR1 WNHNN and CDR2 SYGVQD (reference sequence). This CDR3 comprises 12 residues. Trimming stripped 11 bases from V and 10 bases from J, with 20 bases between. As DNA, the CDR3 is TGCGCCCCCGGGGGGGCTCCATTAGACTACACCTTC. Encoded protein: CAPGGAPLDYTF.

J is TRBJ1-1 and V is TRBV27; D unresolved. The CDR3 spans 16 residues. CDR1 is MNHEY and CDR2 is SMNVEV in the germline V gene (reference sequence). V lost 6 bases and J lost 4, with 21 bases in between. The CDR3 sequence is CASSSGSSARGTEAFF. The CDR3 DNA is TGTGCCAGCAGCTCGGGTTCATCCGCACGTGGCACTGAAGCTTTCTTT.

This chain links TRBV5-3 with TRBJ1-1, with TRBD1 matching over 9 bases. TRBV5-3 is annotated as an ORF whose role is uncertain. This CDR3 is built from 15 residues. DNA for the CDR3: TGTGCAACCAGAGACCGGGACAGGGTTCAAGCTGAAGCTTTCTTT. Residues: CATRDRDRVQAEAFF.

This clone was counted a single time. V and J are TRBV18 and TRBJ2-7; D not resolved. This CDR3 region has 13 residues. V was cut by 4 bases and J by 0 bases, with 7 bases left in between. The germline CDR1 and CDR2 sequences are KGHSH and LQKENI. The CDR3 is CASSHPSSYEQYF. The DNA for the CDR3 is TGTGCCAGCTCACACCCGAGCTCCTACGAGCAGTACTTC.

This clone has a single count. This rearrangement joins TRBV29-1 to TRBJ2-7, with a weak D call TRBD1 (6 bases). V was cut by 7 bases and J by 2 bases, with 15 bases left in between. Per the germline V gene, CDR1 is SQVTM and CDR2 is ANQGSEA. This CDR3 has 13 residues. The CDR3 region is CSASTGHPYEQYF. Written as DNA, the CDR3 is TGCAGCGCGTCGACAGGCCACCCCTACGAGCAGTACTTC.

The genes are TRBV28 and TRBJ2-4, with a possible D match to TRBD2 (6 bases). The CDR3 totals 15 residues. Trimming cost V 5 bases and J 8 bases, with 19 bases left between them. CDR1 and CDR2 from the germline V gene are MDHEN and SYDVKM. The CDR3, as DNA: TGTGCCAGCAGTACCCACCCTGGGGAGGTAGACATTCAGTACTTC. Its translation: CASSTHPGEVDIQYF.

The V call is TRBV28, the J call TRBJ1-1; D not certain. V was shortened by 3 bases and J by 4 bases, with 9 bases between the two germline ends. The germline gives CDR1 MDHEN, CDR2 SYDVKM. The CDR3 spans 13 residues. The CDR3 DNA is TGTGCCAGCAGTTTGGATAGAGGCACTGAAGCTTTCTTT. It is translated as CASSLDRGTEAFF.

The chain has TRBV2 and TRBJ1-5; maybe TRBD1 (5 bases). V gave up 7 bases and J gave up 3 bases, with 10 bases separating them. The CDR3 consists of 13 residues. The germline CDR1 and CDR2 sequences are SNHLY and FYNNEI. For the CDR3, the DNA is TGTGCCAGCACGGGGGGGAACAATCAGCCCCAGCATTTT. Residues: CASTGGNNQPQHF. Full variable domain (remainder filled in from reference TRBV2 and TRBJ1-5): EPEVTQTPSHQVTQMGQEVILRCVPISNHLYFYWYRQILGQKVEFLVSFYNNEISEKSEIFDDQFSVERPDGSNFTLKIRSTKLEDSAMYFCASTGGNNQPQHFGDGTRLSIL.

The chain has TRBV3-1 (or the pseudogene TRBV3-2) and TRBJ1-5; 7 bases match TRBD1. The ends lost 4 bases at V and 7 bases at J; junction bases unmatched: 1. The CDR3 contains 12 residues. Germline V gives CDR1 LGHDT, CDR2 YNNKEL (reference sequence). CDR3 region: CASSLRGQPQHF. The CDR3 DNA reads TGTGCCAGCAGCCTCAGGGGGCAGCCCCAGCATTTT.

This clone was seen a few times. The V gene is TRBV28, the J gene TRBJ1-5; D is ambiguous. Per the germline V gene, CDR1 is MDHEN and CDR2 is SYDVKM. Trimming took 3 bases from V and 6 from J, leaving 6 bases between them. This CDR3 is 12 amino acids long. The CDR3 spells CASSFDSQPQHF. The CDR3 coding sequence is TGTGCCAGCAGTTTTGATAGTCAGCCCCAGCATTTT.

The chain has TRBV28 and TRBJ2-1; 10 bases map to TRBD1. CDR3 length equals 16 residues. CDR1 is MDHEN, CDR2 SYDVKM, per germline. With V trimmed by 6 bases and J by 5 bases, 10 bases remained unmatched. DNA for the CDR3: TGTGCCAGCAGCCCCGGACAGGGGGTTCGAAACAATGAGCAGTTCTTC. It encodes CASSPGQGVRNNEQFF.

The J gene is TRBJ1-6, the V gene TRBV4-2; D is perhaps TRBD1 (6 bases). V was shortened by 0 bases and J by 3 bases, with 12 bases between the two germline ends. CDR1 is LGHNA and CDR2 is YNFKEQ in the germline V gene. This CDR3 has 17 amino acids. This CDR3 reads CASSQELQGRYNSPLHF. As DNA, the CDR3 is TGTGCCAGCAGCCAAGAATTACAGGGCCGCTATAATTCACCCCTCCACTTT.

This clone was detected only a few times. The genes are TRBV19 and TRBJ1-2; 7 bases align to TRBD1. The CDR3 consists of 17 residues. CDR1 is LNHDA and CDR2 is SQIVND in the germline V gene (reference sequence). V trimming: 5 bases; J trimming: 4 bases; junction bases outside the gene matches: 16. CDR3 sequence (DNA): TGTGCCAGTAGTCCGGGGACTCACAGGGGAATACTCTATGGCTACACCTTC. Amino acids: CASSPGTHRGILYGYTF.

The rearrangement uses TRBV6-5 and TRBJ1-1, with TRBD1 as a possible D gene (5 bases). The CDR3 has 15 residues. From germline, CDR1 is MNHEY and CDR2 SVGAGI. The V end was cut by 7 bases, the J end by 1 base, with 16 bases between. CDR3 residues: CASTFEGTPNTEAFF. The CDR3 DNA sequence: TGTGCCAGCACCTTCGAGGGGACTCCGAACACTGAAGCTTTCTTT.

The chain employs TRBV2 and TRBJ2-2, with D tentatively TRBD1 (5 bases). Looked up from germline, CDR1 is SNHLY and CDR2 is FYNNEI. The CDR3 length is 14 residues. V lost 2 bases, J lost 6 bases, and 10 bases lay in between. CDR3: CASSERQRAGELFF. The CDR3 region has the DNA TGTGCCAGCAGTGAAAGACAGCGCGCCGGGGAGCTGTTTTTT.

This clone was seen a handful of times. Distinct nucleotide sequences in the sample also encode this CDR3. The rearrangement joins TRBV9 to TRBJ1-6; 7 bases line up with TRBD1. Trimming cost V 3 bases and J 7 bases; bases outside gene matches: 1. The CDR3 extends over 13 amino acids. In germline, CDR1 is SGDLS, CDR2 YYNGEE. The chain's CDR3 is CASSATGNSPLHF. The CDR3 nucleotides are TGTGCCAGCAGCGCGACAGGGAATTCACCCCTCCACTTT.

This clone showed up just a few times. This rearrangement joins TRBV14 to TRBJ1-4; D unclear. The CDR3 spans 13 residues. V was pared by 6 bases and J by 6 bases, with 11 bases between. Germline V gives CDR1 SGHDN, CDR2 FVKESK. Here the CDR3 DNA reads TGTGCCAGCAGACAAACCGGGTATGAAAAACTGTTTTTT. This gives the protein CASRQTGYEKLFF.

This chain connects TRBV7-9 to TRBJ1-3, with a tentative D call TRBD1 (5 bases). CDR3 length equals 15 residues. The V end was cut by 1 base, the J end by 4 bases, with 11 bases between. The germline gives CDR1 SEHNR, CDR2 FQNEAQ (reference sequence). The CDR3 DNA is TGTGCCAGCAGCTTAGGTCAGGGCGCGGGAAACACCATATATTTT. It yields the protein CASSLGQGAGNTIYF.